The source of this TCR beta chain is a study of Ad26.COV2.S vaccination and SARS-CoV-2 variants. Study information: Intramuscular Ad26.COV2.S doses were given once or twice, 56 days apart. Study observations and caveats: Spike-specific CD8+ and CD4+ T cell responses reportedly showed substantial breadth after vaccination. Total T cell responses were possibly underestimated by TCR breadth and depth analyses. Vaccine recipients showed a spike-specific TCR breadth that was higher than in placebo recipients.

This clone was seen just once. The target antigen is unknown. Germline V gene sequence: CDR1 LNHNV, CDR2 YYDKDF (reference sequence). V dropped 3 bases and J dropped 7 bases, with 7 bases sitting between them. CDR3 length: 12 amino acids. Treatment defined: about 20 received Ad26.COV2.S at low or high dose, single or two shots; about five received placebo; per-sample allocation not given. After the first vaccine or placebo injection, samples were drawn on day 63. Assay: immunoSEQ multiplex PCR; the TCRdb copy retains only in-frame clones and omits some. The profile shows over 400,000 clones, about 92% of them singletons.

The chain uses TRBV15 and TRBJ1-5; D might be TRBD1 (5 bases). The sequence was obtained from a person aged 18-65 years who received the Ad26.COV2.S COVID-19 vaccine or a placebo. The sample in question was peripheral blood, obtained in a trial of Ad26.COV2.S vaccine versus placebo. For the CDR3, the DNA is TGTGCCACCAGCAGGGGGCTCCAGCCCCAGCATTTT. Translated, it gives CATSRGLQPQHF.